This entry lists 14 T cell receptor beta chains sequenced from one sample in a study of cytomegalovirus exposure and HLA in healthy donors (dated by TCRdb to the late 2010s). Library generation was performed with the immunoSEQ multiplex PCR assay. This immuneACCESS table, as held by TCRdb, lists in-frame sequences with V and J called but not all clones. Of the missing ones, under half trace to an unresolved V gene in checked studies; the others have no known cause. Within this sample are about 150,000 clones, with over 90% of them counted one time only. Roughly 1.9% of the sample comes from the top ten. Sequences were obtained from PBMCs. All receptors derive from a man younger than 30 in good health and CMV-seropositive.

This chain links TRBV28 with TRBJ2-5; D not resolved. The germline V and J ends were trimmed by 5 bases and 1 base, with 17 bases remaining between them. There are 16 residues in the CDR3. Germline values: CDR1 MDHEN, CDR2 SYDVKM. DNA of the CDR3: TGTGCCAGCAGTGAGGTTTATTACGACGGCCAAGAGACCCAGTACTTC. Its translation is CASSEVYYDGQETQYF. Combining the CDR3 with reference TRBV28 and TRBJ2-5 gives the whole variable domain DVKVTQSSRYLVKRTGEKVFLECVQDMDHENMFWYRQDPGLGLRLIYFSYDVKMKEKGDIPEGYSVSREKKERFSLILESASTNQTSMYLCASSEVYYDGQETQYFGPGTRLLVL.

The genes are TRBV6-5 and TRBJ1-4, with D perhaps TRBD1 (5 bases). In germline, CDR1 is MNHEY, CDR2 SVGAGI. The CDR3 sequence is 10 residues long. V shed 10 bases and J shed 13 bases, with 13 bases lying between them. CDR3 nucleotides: TGTGCCACCCGGGGGGAGAGACTGTTTTTT. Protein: CATRGERLFF.

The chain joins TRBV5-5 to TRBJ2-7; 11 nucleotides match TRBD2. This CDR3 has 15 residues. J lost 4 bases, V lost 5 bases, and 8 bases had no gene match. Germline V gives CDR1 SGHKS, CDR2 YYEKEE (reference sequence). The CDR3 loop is CASRPPGLAVYEQYF. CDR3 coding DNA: TGTGCCAGCAGGCCGCCGGGACTAGCGGTTTACGAGCAGTACTTC. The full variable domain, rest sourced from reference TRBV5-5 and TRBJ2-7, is DAGVTQSPTHLIKTRGQQVTLRCSPISGHKSVSWYQQVLGQGPQFIFQYYEKEERGRGNFPDRFSARQFPNYSSELNVNALLLGDSALYLCASRPPGLAVYEQYFGPGTRLTVT.

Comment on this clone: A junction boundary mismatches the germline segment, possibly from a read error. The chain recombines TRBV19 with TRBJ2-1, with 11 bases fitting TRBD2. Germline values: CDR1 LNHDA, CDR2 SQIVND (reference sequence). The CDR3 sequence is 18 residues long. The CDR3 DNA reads TGTGCCAGTAGCATAGATGCACCTAGCGGGGGGAATCAGGGTGAGCAGTTCTTC. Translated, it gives CASSIDAPSGGNQGEQFF.

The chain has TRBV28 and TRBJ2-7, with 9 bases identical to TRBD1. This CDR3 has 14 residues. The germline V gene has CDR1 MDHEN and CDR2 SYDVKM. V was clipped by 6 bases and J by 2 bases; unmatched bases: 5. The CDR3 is CASSTGTGTYEQYF. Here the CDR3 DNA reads TGTGCCAGCAGCACCGGGACAGGGACCTACGAGCAGTACTTC.

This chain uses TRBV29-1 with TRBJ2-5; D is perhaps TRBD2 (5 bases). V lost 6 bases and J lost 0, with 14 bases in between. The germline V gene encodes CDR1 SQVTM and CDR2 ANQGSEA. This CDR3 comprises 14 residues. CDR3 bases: TGCAGCGTACTAAGTCTAGCAAACCAAGAGACCCAGTACTTC. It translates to CSVLSLANQETQYF.

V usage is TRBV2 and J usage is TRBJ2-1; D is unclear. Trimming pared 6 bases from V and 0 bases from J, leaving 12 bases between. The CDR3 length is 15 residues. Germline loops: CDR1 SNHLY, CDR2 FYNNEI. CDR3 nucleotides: TGTGCCAGCAGGAAGTCTTTTAGCTCCTACAATGAGCAGTTCTTC. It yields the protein CASRKSFSSYNEQFF.

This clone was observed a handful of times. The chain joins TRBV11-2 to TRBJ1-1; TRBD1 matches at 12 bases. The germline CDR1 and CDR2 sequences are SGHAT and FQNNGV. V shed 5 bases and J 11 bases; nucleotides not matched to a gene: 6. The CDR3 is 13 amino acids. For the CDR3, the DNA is TGTGCCAGCAGCCCGGGACAGGGGGCTGGCGCTTTCTTT. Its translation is CASSPGQGAGAFF.

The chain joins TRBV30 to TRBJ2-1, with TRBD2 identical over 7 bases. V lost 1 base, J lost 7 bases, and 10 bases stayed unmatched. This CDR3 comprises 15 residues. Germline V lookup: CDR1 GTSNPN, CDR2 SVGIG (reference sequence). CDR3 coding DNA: TGTGCCTGGAGTGCCCGGCGGGAGAAGAGAAATGAGCAGTTCTTC. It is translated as CAWSARREKRNEQFF.

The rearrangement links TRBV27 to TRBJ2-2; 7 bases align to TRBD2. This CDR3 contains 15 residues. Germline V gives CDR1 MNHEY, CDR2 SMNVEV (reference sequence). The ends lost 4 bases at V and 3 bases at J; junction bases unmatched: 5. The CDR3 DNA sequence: TGTGCCAGCAGTTCGCCAGGACTAGACACCGGGGAGCTGTTTTTT. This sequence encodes CASSSPGLDTGELFF.

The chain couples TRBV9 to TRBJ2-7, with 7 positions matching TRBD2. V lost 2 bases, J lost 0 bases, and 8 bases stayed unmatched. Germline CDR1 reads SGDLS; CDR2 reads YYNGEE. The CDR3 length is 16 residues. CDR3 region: CASSVTTSAASYEQYF. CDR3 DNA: TGTGCCAGCAGCGTGACCACTAGCGCAGCCTCCTACGAGCAGTACTTC.

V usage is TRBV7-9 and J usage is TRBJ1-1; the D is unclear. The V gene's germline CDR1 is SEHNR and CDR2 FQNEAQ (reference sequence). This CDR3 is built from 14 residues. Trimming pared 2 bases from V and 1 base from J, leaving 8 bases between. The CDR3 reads CASSLTDQNTEAFF. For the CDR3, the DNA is TGTGCCAGCAGCTTAACAGATCAGAACACTGAAGCTTTCTTT.

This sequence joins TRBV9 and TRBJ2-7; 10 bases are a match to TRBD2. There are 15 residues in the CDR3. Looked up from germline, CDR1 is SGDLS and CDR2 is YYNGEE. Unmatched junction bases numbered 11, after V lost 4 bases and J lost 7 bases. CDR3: CASSLRGAGGDEQYF. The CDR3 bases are TGTGCCAGCAGCCTTAGGGGAGCGGGAGGGGATGAGCAGTACTTC.

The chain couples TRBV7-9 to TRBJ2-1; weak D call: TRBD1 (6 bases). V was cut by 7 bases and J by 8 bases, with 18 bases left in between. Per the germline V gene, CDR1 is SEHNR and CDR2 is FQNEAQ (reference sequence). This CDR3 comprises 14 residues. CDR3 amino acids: CASTLSGQTHEQFF. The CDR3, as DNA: TGTGCCAGCACCCTATCAGGACAGACGCATGAGCAGTTCTTC.